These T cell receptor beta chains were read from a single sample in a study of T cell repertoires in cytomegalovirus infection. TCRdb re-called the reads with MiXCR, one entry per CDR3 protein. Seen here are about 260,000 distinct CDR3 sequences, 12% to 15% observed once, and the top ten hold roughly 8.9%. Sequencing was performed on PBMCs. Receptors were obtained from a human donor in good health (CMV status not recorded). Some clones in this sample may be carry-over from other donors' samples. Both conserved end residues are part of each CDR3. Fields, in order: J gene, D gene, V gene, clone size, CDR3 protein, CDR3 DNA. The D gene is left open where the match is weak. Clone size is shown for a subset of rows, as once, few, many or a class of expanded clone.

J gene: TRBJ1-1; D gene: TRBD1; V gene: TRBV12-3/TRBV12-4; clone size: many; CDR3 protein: CASSPGTGNYKMNTEAFF; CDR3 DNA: TGTGCCAGCAGTCCCGGGACAGGGAACTACAAGATGAACACTGAAGCTTTCTTT
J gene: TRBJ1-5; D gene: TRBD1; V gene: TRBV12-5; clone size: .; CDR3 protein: CVGDRGLDQPQHF; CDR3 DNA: TGTGTTGGAGACAGGGGGCTAGATCAGCCCCAGCATTTT
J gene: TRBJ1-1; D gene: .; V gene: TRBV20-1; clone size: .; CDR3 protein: CSAREGRKGATEAFF; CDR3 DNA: TGCAGTGCGAGGGAGGGTAGAAAGGGAGCCACTGAAGCTTTCTTT
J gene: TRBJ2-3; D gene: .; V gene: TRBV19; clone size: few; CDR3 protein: CASSIQGLTDTQYF; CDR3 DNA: TGTGCCAGTAGTATACAGGGACTTACAGATACGCAGTATTTT
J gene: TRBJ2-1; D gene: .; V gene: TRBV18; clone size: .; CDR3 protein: CASSPDGNEQFF; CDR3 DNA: TGTGCCAGCTCACCAGACGGGAATGAGCAGTTCTTC
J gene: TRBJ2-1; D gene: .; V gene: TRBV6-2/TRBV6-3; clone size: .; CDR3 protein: CASGRGSNEQFF; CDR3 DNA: TGTGCCAGCGGCAGGGGCTCCAATGAGCAGTTCTTC
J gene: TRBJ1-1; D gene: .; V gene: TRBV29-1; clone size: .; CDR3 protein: CSVLGQLNTEAFF; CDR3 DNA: TGCAGCGTTCTCGGACAACTGAACACTGAAGCTTTCTTT
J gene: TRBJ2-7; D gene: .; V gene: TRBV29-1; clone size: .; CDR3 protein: CSVVAWTENYEQYF; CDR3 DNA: TGCAGCGTAGTAGCTTGGACGGAGAACTACGAGCAGTACTTC
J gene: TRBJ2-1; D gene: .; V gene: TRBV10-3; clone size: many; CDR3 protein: CAISGIPGSRATLLDEQFF; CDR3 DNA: TGTGCCATCAGTGGGATTCCAGGTTCCCGCGCTACCCTTTTGGATGAGCAGTTCTTC
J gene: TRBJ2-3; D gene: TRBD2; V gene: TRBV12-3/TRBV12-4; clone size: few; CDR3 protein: CASSPLLAGYTDTQYF; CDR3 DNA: TGTGCCAGCAGTCCCCTGTTAGCGGGGTACACAGATACGCAGTATTTT
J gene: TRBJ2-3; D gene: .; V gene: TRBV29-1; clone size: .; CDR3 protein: CSVHPSLSTDTQYF; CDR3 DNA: TGCAGCGTCCATCCAAGCCTGAGCACAGATACGCAGTATTTT
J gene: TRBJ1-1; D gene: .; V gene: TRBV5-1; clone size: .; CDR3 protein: CASGISGSNEAFF; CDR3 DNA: TGCGCCAGCGGAATTTCGGGGTCTAATGAAGCTTTCTTT
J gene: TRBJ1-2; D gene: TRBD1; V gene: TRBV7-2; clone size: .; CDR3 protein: CATEYGQGYGYGYTF; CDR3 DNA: TGTGCCACCGAGTACGGACAGGGGTACGGCTATGGCTACACCTTC
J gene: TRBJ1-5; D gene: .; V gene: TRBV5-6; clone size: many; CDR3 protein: CASSYGSTQPQHF; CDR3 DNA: TGTGCCAGCAGCTATGGGTCCACTCAGCCCCAGCATTTT
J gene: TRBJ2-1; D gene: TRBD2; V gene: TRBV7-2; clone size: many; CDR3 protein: CASSWTSGGPNEQFF; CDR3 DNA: TGTGCCAGCAGCTGGACTAGCGGGGGGCCTAATGAGCAGTTCTTC
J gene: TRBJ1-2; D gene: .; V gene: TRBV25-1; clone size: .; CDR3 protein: CASSEGIPGHRNGYTF; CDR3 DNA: TGTGCCAGCAGTGAGGGAATCCCGGGACACCGAAATGGCTACACCTTC
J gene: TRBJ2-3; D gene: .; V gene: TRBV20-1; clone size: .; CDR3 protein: CSATIGTGADTQYF; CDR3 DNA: TGCAGTGCTACCATCGGGACTGGGGCAGATACGCAGTATTTT
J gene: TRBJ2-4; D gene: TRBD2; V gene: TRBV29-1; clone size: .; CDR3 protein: CSASGGDIQYF; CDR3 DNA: TGCAGCGCTAGCGGGGGGGACATTCAGTACTTC
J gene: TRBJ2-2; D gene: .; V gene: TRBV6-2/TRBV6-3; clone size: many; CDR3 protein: CASSYESDSTFNTGELFF; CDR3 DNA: TGTGCCAGCAGTTACGAATCCGACAGTACCTTTAACACCGGGGAGCTGTTTTTT
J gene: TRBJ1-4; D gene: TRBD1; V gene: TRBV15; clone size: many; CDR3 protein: CATSQDRGASEKLFF; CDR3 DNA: TGTGCCACCAGCCAAGACAGGGGGGCGAGTGAAAAACTGTTTTTT
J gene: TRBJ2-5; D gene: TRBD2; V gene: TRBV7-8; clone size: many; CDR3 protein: CASSLVGGGGALETQYF; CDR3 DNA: TGTGCCAGCAGCTTAGTGGGTGGCGGGGGGGCTTTAGAGACCCAGTACTTC
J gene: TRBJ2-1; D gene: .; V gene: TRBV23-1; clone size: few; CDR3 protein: CASSQFGYEQFF; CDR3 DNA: TGCGCCAGCAGTCAATTCGGCTATGAGCAGTTCTTC
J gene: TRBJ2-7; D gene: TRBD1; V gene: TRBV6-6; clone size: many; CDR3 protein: CASSRDRTIRYEQYF; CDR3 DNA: TGTGCCAGCAGTCGGGACAGAACCATTCGGTACGAGCAGTACTTC
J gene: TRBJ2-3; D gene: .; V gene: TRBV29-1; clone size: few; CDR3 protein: CSALVTDTQYF; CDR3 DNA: TGCAGCGCGCTAGTGACAGATACGCAGTATTTT
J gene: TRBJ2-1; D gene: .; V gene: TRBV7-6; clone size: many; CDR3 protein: CASSPTGSPTYNEQFF; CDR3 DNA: TGTGCCAGCAGCCCAACCGGGAGTCCGACCTACAATGAGCAGTTCTTC
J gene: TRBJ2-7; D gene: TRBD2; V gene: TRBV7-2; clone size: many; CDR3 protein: CASSLAAGLAGGEQYF; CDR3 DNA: TGTGCCAGCAGCTTAGCGGCCGGACTAGCGGGAGGCGAGCAGTACTTC
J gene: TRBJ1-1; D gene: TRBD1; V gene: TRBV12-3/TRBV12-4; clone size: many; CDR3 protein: CASWDRGTEAFF; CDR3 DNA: TGTGCCAGCTGGGACAGGGGCACTGAAGCTTTCTTT
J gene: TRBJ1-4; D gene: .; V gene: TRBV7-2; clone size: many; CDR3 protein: CASSLVAGRDEKLFF; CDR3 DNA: TGTGCCAGCAGCTTAGTCGCAGGGAGGGATGAAAAACTGTTTTTT
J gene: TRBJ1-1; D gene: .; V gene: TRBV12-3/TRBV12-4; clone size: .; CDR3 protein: CASRAPMNTEAFF; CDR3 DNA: TGTGCCAGCAGGGCTCCGATGAACACTGAAGCTTTCTTT
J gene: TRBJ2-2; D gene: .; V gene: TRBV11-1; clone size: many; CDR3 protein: CASSRDLTGELFF; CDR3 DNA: TGTGCCAGCAGCCGGGATTTAACCGGGGAGCTGTTTTTT
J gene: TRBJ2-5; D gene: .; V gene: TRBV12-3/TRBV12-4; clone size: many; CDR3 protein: CASGRGETQYF; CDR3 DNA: TGTGCCAGCGGTAGAGGGGAGACCCAGTACTTC
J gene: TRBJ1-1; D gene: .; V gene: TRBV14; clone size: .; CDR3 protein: CASSQGIGWNTEAFF; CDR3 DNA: TGTGCCAGCAGCCAGGGGATAGGGTGGAACACTGAAGCTTTCTTT
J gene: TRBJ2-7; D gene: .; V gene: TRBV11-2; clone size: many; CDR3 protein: CASSWDIVNEQYF; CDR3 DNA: TGTGCCAGCAGCTGGGACATAGTCAACGAGCAGTACTTC
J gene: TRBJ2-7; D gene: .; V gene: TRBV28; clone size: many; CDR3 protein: CASRTQLVPYEQYF; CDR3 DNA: TGTGCCAGCAGGACCCAACTAGTACCCTACGAGCAGTACTTC
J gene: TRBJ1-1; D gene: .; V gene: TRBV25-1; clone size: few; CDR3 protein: CASSGRNRVNTEAFF; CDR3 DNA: TGTGCCAGCAGTGGTAGAAACAGGGTGAACACTGAAGCTTTCTTT
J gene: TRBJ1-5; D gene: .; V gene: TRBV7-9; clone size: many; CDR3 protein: CASSPTGDVPPQHF; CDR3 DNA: TGTGCCAGCAGCCCGACGGGGGATGTACCGCCCCAGCATTTT
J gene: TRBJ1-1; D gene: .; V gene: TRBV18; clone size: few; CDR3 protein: CASSPQTGREAFF; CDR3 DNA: TGTGCCAGCTCACCACAAACAGGGCGGGAAGCTTTCTTT
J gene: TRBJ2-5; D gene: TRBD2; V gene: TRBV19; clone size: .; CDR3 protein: CASSIRRGGPQETQYF; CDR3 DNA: TGTGCCAGTAGTATTAGGCGCGGGGGGCCCCAAGAGACCCAGTACTTC
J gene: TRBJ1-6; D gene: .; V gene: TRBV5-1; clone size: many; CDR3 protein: CASSLGTTNSPLHF; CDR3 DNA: TGCGCCAGCAGCTTAGGGACAACTAATTCACCCCTCCACTTT
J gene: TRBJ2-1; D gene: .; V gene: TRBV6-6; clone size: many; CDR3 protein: CASRSRDSRNVYDEQFF; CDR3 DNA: TGTGCCAGCAGGTCCCGGGACTCCCGGAACGTATACGATGAGCAGTTCTTC
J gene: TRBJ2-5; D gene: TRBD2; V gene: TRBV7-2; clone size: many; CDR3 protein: CASSLGGPTTGAGETQYF; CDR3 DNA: TGTGCCAGCAGCTTAGGGGGCCCTACGACGGGAGCGGGGGAGACCCAGTACTTC
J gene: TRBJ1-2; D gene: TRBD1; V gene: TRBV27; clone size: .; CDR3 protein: CASSRRTGSNYGYTF; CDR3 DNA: TGTGCCAGCAGTCGTCGGACAGGATCTAACTATGGCTACACCTTC
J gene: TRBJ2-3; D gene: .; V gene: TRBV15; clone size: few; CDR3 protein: CATSRSRGGSDTQYF; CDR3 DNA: TGTGCCACCAGCAGATCCAGGGGGGGATCAGATACGCAGTATTTT
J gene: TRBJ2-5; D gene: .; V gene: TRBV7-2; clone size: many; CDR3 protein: CASSLLGRSQETQYF; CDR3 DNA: TGTGCCAGCAGCTTATTGGGACGGAGTCAAGAGACCCAGTACTTC
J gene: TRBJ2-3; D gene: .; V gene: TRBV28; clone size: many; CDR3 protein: CASRTSTDTQYF; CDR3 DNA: TGTGCCAGCAGAACTAGCACAGATACGCAGTATTTT
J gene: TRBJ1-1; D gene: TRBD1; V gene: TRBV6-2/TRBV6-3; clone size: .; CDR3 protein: CASRRDRGGTEAFF; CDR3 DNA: TGTGCCAGCAGACGGGACAGGGGGGGCACTGAAGCTTTCTTT
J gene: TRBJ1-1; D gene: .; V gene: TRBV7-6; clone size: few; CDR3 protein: CASSLGPGREDFF; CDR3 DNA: TGTGCCAGCAGCTTGGGACCGGGCCGAGAGGATTTCTTT
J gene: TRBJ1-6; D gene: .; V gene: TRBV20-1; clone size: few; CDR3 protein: CSGGGPDNSPLHF; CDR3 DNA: TGCAGCGGCGGCGGGCCGGATAATTCACCCCTCCACTTT